This T cell receptor (beta chain) was captured by sequencing in a study of blood T cell repertoires in COVID-19. Study as a whole: Some COVID-19 samples were acute and others convalescent; all came from the United States, Italy and Spain. PBMCs, B-cell-depleted T cells, or T cells were the source of the cDNA or gDNA that made up the material.

CDR3 size: 11 residues. Germline CDR1 and CDR2: SGHRS and YFSETQ. V was pared by 3 bases and J by 5 bases, with 5 bases between. Authors' processing steps: Amplification of reference gene primers provided the estimated nucleated cell counts. This table comes from immunoSEQ multiplex PCR, and its TCRdb copy is limited to in-frame clones, with some not included. V and J calls and clone size are given by that table; D and trimming were obtained from the DNA. The table has just under 350,000 clones, over 80% seen once. The sequence was collected from a woman in her forties or fifties with COVID-19, enrolled during active disease. Sequencing was done on a sample of peripheral blood. The chain links TRBV5-1 to TRBJ2-5; D is ambiguous. The CDR3, as DNA: TGCGCCAGCAGCTCCTCGGAGACCCAGTACTTC. Protein product: CASSSSETQYF.